The present entry profiles one T cell receptor beta chain with its context. V was pared by 5 bases and J by 4 bases, with 11 bases between. Germline CDR1 is DFQATT and CDR2 is SNEGSKA (reference sequence). This CDR3 is 13 amino acids long. TCRdb re-called the 5' RACE reads with MiXCR, one entry per CDR3 protein. The sample comprises 1.5 million to 2 million distinct CDR3 sequences, around a third of which are singletons, and roughly 0.3% rests with the top ten. This record belongs to a study of identical twins. This sequence was found in a newborn girl in good health. The V call is TRBV20-1, the J call TRBJ2-2, with unresolved D. Sequenced sample: cord blood. CDR3 sequence reads: CSALTPPTGELFF. As DNA, the CDR3 is TGCAGTGCTCTGACACCGCCCACCGGGGAGCTGTTTTTT.